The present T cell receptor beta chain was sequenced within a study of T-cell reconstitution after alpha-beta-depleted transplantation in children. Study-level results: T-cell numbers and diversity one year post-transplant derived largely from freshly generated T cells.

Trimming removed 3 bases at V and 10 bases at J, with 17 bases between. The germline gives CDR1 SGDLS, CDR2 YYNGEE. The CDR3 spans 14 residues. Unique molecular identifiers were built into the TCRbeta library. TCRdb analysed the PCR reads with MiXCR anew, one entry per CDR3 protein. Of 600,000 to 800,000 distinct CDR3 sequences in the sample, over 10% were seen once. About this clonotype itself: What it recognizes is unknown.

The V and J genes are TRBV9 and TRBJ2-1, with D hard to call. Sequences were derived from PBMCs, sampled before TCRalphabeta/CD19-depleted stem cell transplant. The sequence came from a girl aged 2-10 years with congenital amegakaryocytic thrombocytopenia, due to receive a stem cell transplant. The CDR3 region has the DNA TGTGCCAGCAGCGCCAGCCTTACGGACGACGAGCAGTTCTTC. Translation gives CASSASLTDDEQFF.